This T cell receptor (beta chain) emerged from a study of T-cell reconstitution after alpha-beta-depleted transplantation in children. Study results and limitations: Expanded graft clones, several hundred of them, were reportedly the source of alpha-beta T cells about two months after transplant. T-cell numbers and diversity, one year after transplant, stemmed largely from T cells that were newly produced. At day 60, the high TCRbeta diversity found in some patients originated from recipient T cells and thymic progenitors that had survived.

It was with unique molecular identifiers that the TCRbeta library was prepared. Each CDR3 protein gets one entry after TCRdb re-called the PCR reads with MiXCR. The table records roughly 220,000 distinct CDR3 sequences, 7% to 9% of them present only once. This clonotype has more than one count but fewer than ten. Its specificity is not known. The CDR3 extends over 12 amino acids. Per germline, CDR1 DFQATT and CDR2 SNEGSKA (reference sequence). Deletions cut 7 bases from V and 0 bases from J, with 10 bases between. This receptor was taken from a male patient aged 2 to 10 who had a stem cell transplant for acute myeloid leukemia, so the T cells may come from the graft donor. V usage is TRBV20-1 and J usage is TRBJ2-7; perhaps TRBD2 as D (5 bases). This specimen consisted of PBMCs, mostly from graft donor cells, obtained 360 days after TCRalphabeta/CD19-depleted stem cell transplant. The CDR3 sequence: CSGWTSSYEQYF. The CDR3 DNA sequence: TGCAGTGGGTGGACTTCCTCCTACGAGCAGTACTTC.